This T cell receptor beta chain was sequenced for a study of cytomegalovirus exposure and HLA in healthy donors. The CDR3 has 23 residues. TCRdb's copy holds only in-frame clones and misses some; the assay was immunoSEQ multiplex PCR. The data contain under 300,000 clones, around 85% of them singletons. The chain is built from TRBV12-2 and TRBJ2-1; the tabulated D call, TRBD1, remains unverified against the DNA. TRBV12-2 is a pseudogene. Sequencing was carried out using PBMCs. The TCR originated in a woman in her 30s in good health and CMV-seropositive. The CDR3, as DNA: TGTGCAAGTCGCTTAACGTCGATGGCAATGGAGACAACAGGGCGCGGACACTACAATGAGCAGTTCTTC. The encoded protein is CASRLTSMAMETTGRGHYNEQFF.